These T cell receptor beta chains were read from a single sample in a study of beta chain features in type 1 diabetes. The method was immunoSEQ multiplex PCR; TCRdb's version includes in-frame clones alone and lacks a portion of them. Of nearly 350,000 clones in the sample, around 9.3% were seen once. The sequencing sample was made of central memory CD4+ T cells from blood. The receptors derive from a man aged 30-40 years with type 1 diabetes. Both conserved end residues are part of each CDR3. D genes are given only for firm matches. Clone size appears in some rows only: once, few, many, or a class for an expanded clone.

>few|NA|TRBV6-5|TRBJ1-1
TGTGCCAGCAGTTACCTGTCAAGGGGCAGAGATGAAGCTTTCTTT
CASSYLSRGRDEAFF
>NA|NA|TRBV10-3|TRBJ1-4
TGTGCCATCAGTACAGGGAGGGGCTCAACTAATGAAAAACTGTTTTTT
CAISTGRGSTNEKLFF
>NA|TRBD2|TRBV13|TRBJ2-7
TGTGCCAGCAGCTTAGGCCGAGCTAGCGGGGGGTCCGAATTCTACGAGCAGTACTTC
CASSLGRASGGSEFYEQYF
>NA|NA|TRBV28|TRBJ1-5
TGTGCCAGCAGTTGGGGGCAGGGGATCGGCGGCAATCAGCCCCAGCATTTT
CASSWGQGIGGNQPQHF
>few|TRBD2|TRBV2|TRBJ2-7
TGTGCCAGCAGTCCTAGCGGGGTCGTCTCCTACGAGCAGTACTTC
CASSPSGVVSYEQYF
>NA|NA|TRBV20-1|TRBJ2-7
TGCAGTGCTAGCGAAACAGAGCAGTACTTC
CSASETEQYF
>NA|NA|TRBV20-1|TRBJ2-3
TGCAGCCTCAGTGTTTGGGACACGCAGTATTTT
CSLSVWDTQYF
>few|NA|TRBV7-2|TRBJ2-5
TGTGCCAGCAGCTTAGCCCCCATCCAAGAGACCCAGTACTTC
CASSLAPIQETQYF
>NA|NA|TRBV4-1|TRBJ1-2
TGCGCCAGCAGCCAAGGTGAAAGGGCGCTTAACTATGGCTACACCTTC
CASSQGERALNYGYTF
>few|TRBD1|TRBV6-6|TRBJ2-1
TGTGCCAGCATAGGGACAGGGTCCTACAATGAGCAGTTCTTC
CASIGTGSYNEQFF
>few|NA|TRBV5-6|TRBJ1-1
TGTGCCAGCAGCTTGCGGGGGAACACTGAAGCTTTCTTT
CASSLRGNTEAFF